This is a list of T cell receptor beta chains from one sample in a study of radiotherapy plus CTLA-4 blockade in lung cancer. Assay used: immunoSEQ multiplex PCR; TCRdb lists only in-frame clones, some missing. The data hold 40,000 to 55,000 clones, with around 77% observed a single time. The sequencing used peripheral blood, collected from a patient treated with radiotherapy plus ipilimumab. The receptors shown here come from a human donor with non-small cell lung cancer whose response to radiotherapy plus ipilimumab could not be evaluated. Each CDR3 is given with its conserved first and last residue. D genes are given only for firm matches. Only some rows state a clone size, as once, few, many or a class for expanded clones.

clone_size | d_call | j_call | v_call | cdr3_nt | cdr3_aa
. | TRBD1 | TRBJ1-5 | TRBV28 | TGTGGGATCGAACAGGGGGCGGGAAGCAATCAGCCCCAGCATTTT | CGIEQGAGSNQPQHF
. | TRBD2 | TRBJ2-1 | TRBV30 | TGTGCCTGGGGGGGACTAGCGGTTAACAATGAGCAGTTCTTC | CAWGGLAVNNEQFF
. | . | TRBJ1-2 | TRBV11-1 | TGTGCCAGCAGCTGGGGGGGATTCGGCTACACCTTC | CASSWGGFGYTF
. | . | TRBJ2-7 | TRBV5-4 | TGTGCCAGCAGCCCGGACACGGCGGGGCCCTACGAGCAGTACTTC | CASSPDTAGPYEQYF
. | . | TRBJ1-1 | TRBV30 | TGTGCCTGGAGTGTATGGCAGGGGAATGCCGACACTGAAGCTTTCTTT | CAWSVWQGNADTEAFF
once | TRBD1 | TRBJ1-1 | TRBV19 | TGTGCCAGTAGGCCGACAGGGGTAGGATGGACTGAAGCTTTCTTT | CASRPTGVGWTEAFF
. | . | TRBJ1-2 | TRBV5-1 | TGCGCCAGCAGCGCAGGTAGCTATGGCTACACCTTC | CASSAGSYGYTF
. | . | TRBJ2-3 | TRBV7-9 | TGTGCCAGCAGTCCCACCTACAGAGATACGCAGTATTTT | CASSPTYRDTQYF
. | . | TRBJ1-5 | TRBV5-1 | TGCGCCAGCAGCCCGGGGGAGTACAATCAGCCCCAGCATTTT | CASSPGEYNQPQHF
. | TRBD2 | TRBJ2-1 | TRBV19 | TGTGCCACCAGGGAGGGGACTAGCGGGAGGCCCACCTACAATGAGCAGTTCTTC | CATREGTSGRPTYNEQFF
. | . | TRBJ1-1 | TRBV2 | TGTGCCAGCAGGACCATACGGGTGAACACTGAAGCTTTCTTT | CASRTIRVNTEAFF
. | TRBD1 | TRBJ2-1 | TRBV29-1 | TGCAGCGTGGAGTCCCGGGACAGGGAAGCCTACAATGAGCAGTTCTTC | CSVESRDREAYNEQFF
. | TRBD1 | TRBJ2-1 | TRBV11-2 | TGTGCCAGCACAAATACCAGGGGGCCCTACAATGAGCAGTTCTTC | CASTNTRGPYNEQFF
once | . | TRBJ2-3 | TRBV19 | TGTGCCAGTAGTATGCGCGTAACGACTTCGGGTCTGGGCACAGATACGCAGTATTTT | CASSMRVTTSGLGTDTQYF
. | TRBD1 | TRBJ1-1 | TRBV6-5 | TGTGCCAGCAGCATAACAGGGGATGCTGAAGCTTTCTTT | CASSITGDAEAFF
. | . | TRBJ2-7 | TRBV5-1 | TGCGCCAGCAGCTTGGACCAGGCCCTCTACGAGCAGTACTTC | CASSLDQALYEQYF
. | . | TRBJ1-1 | TRBV7-3 | TGTGCCAGCAGCTCGGGACAGAACACTGAAGCTTTCTTT | CASSSGQNTEAFF
. | . | TRBJ2-2 | TRBV5-8 | TGTGCCAGCAGATCTCGGAACACCGGGGAGCTGTTTTTT | CASRSRNTGELFF
. | . | TRBJ1-5 | TRBV30 | TGTGCCTGGAGTCCAGCCGTAACAGGGTCCCAGCATTTT | CAWSPAVTGSQHF
once | . | TRBJ2-3 | TRBV7-3 | TGTGCCAGCAGCCAGGGTGGAGATACGCAGTATTTT | CASSQGGDTQYF
few | TRBD2 | TRBJ2-3 | TRBV7-3 | TGTGCCAGCAGCCCCGTAGCGGGGGGGGGCTTGGGTACGCAGTATTTT | CASSPVAGGGLGTQYF
. | . | TRBJ2-2 | TRBV11-1 | TGTGCCAGCAGCTTAGACAGTTACACCGGGGAGCTGTTTTTT | CASSLDSYTGELFF
. | TRBD1 | TRBJ2-5 | TRBV28 | TGTGCCAGCAGAAACCCCGGGACAGGGAGAGAGACCCAGTACTTC | CASRNPGTGRETQYF
few | . | TRBJ1-3 | TRBV28 | TGTGCCAGCAATCCACAGGGTCTTAGGCTCTCTGGAAACACCATATATTTT | CASNPQGLRLSGNTIYF
. | TRBD2 | TRBJ2-2 | TRBV7-9 | TGTGCCAGCAGCTTCACCTTAGCGGGACCCGGGGAGCTGTTTTTT | CASSFTLAGPGELFF
once | TRBD1 | TRBJ1-1 | TRBV19 | TGTGCCAGTATCCAACAGGGGGCTGGTGTAGCTTTCTTT | CASIQQGAGVAFF
. | TRBD2 | TRBJ2-3 | TRBV7-9 | TGTGCCAGCAGCTTAGGTCTAGCGGTCCCCACAGATACGCAGTATTTT | CASSLGLAVPTDTQYF
once | TRBD2 | TRBJ2-7 | TRBV25-1 | TGTGCCAGCAGTTTCGGGACTACCTACGAGCAGTACTTC | CASSFGTTYEQYF
once | . | TRBJ1-4 | TRBV9 | TGTGCCAGCAGCGTAGGACAGGCTAGGGGAAAACTGTTTTTT | CASSVGQARGKLFF
. | . | TRBJ1-1 | TRBV18 | TGTGCCAGCTCACCCCAGACAGGGAACACTGAAGCTTTCTTT | CASSPQTGNTEAFF
. | . | TRBJ1-6 | TRBV27 | TGTGCCAGCATTCCTACAGGGAAGAATTCACCCCTCCACTTT | CASIPTGKNSPLHF
. | TRBD2 | TRBJ2-7 | TRBV4-3 | TGCGCCAGCAGCCAATTACTGACTAGCGGGGCGGCGGACGAGCAGTACTTC | CASSQLLTSGAADEQYF
. | . | TRBJ1-5 | TRBV7-9 | TGTGCCAGCAGCTTAGACGGGGGGCCCCAGCCCCAGCATTTT | CASSLDGGPQPQHF
. | . | TRBJ2-7 | TRBV7-2 | TGTGCCAGCAGCTTCTATTACGAGCAGTACTTC | CASSFYYEQYF
. | . | TRBJ1-2 | TRBV6-6 | TGTGCCAGCCGTAATAGCGGTGGCGGGTATGGCTACACCTTC | CASRNSGGGYGYTF
few | . | TRBJ1-6 | TRBV28 | TGTGCCAGCAGTGGAGGGGCAGGTAATTCACCCCTCCACTTT | CASSGGAGNSPLHF
few | . | TRBJ2-1 | TRBV12-1 | TGTGCCAGCAGCATAGGTCCTACGGGGGGATTATACAATGAGCAGTTCTTC | CASSIGPTGGLYNEQFF
. | TRBD2 | TRBJ2-7 | TRBV25-1 | TGTGCCAGCAGTGGGAGCGGGGGTACCTACGAGCAGTACTTC | CASSGSGGTYEQYF
. | . | TRBJ2-3 | TRBV5-4 | TGTGCCAGCAGCTTGTCACTAGACACAGATACGCAGTATTTT | CASSLSLDTDTQYF
. | . | TRBJ1-1 | TRBV5-8 | TGTGCCAGCAGCTTGCTCGGCAGGGGCACTGAAGCTTTCTTT | CASSLLGRGTEAFF
. | . | TRBJ2-3 | TRBV29-1 | TGCAGCGCCGGGACTTTTCTAGGGGATACGCAGTATTTT | CSAGTFLGDTQYF
. | . | TRBJ2-1 | TRBV7-2 | TGTGCCAGCAACCCTGGACAGCCCTACAATGAGCAGTTCTTC | CASNPGQPYNEQFF